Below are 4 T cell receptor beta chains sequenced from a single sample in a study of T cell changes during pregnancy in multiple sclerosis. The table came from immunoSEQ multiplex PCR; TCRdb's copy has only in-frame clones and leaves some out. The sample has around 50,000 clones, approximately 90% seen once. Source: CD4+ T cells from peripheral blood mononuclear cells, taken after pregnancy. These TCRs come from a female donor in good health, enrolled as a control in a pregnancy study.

CDR3: CSVARRQGLNTEAFF. CDR3 nucleotides: TGCAGCGTTGCCCGACGACAGGGACTGAACACTGAAGCTTTCTTT. The V call is TRBV29-1, the J call TRBJ1-1; the match to TRBD1 covers 7 bases. Losses at the gene ends were 4 bases for V and 0 bases for J; bases not matched to a gene: 8. Germline V gene lookup returns CDR1 SQVTM and CDR2 ANQGSEA. This CDR3 region has 15 residues. The full variable domain, rest sourced from reference TRBV29-1 and TRBJ1-1, is SAVISQKPSRDICQRGTSLTIQCQVDSQVTMMFWYRQQPGQSLTLIATANQGSEATYESGFVIDKFPISRPNLTFSTLTVSNMSPEDSSIYLCSVARRQGLNTEAFFGQGTRLTVV.

The chain's CDR3 is CASSGGIGNQPQHF. The CDR3 nucleotides read TGTGCCAGCAGCGGGGGCATCGGCAATCAGCCCCAGCATTTT. This rearrangement joins TRBV9 to TRBJ1-5; tentative D call: TRBD1 (5 bases). The CDR3 sequence is 14 residues long. Trimming left V 3 bases short and J 2 bases short, with 9 bases between. The germline V gene encodes CDR1 SGDLS and CDR2 YYNGEE.

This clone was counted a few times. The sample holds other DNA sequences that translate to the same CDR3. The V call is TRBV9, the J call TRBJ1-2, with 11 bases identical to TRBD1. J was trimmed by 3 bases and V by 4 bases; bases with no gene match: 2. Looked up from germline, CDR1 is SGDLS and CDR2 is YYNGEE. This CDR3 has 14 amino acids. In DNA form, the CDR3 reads TGTGCCAGCAGCCCGGGACAGGGGGACTATGGCTACACCTTC. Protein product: CASSPGQGDYGYTF.

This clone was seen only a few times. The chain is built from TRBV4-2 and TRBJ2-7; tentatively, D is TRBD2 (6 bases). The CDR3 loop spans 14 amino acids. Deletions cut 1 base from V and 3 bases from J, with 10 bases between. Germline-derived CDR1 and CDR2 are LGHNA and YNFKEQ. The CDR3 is CASSQARGIYEQYF. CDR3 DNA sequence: TGTGCCAGCAGCCAAGCGCGGGGTATCTACGAGCAGTACTTC.